This T cell receptor (beta chain) is drawn from a study of CD8+ T cells in alopecia areata. Notes on the study in general: Sequenced scalp T cells also include alphabeta T cells resident in normal skin.

Sequencing templates came from extracted RNA that was reverse transcribed into cDNA. Assay: immunoSEQ multiplex PCR; the TCRdb copy retains only in-frame clones and omits some. The sample carries about 160,000 clones, around three fifths recorded once. Note on this clone: Its antigen is not known.

Treatment reported: oral pan-JAK inhibitor, 5-10 mg twice daily. V gave up 6 bases and J gave up 5 bases, with 19 bases separating them. Looked up from germline, CDR1 is SGHVS and CDR2 is FQNEAQ. CDR3 length equals 15 residues. The genes are TRBV7-8 and TRBJ2-5; D is possibly TRBD2 (5 bases). Sequenced here: CD4+ T cells sorted from blood, sampled at week 4, from a patient treated with tofacitinib. This receptor was obtained from a human donor with alopecia areata. CDR3 region: CASRSLMPSGETQYF. CDR3 in DNA: TGTGCCAGCAGATCGCTCATGCCCTCGGGGGAGACCCAGTACTTC.